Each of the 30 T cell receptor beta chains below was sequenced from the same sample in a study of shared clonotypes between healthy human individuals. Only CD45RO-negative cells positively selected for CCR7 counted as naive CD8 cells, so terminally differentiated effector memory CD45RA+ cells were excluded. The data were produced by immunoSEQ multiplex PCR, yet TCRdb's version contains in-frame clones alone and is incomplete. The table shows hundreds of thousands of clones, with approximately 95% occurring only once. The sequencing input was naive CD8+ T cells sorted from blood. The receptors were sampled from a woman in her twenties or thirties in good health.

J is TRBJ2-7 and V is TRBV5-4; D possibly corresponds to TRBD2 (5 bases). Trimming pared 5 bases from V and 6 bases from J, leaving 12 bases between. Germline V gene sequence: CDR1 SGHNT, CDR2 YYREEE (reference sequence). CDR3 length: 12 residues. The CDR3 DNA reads TGTGCCAGCAGGGGGTTAGCGAGCGAGCAGTACTTC. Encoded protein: CASRGLASEQYF. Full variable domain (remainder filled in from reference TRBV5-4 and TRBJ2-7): ETGVTQSPTHLIKTRGQQVTLRCSSQSGHNTVSWYQQALGQGPQFIFQYYREEENGRGNFPPRFSGLQFPNYSSELNVNALELDDSALYLCASRGLASEQYFGPGTRLTVT.

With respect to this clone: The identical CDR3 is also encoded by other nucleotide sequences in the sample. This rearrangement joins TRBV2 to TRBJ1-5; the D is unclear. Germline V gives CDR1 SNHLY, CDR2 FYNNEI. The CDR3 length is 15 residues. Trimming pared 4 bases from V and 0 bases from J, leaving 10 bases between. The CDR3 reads CASSGTATSNQPQHF. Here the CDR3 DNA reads TGTGCCAGCAGTGGGACTGCTACTAGCAATCAGCCCCAGCATTTT.

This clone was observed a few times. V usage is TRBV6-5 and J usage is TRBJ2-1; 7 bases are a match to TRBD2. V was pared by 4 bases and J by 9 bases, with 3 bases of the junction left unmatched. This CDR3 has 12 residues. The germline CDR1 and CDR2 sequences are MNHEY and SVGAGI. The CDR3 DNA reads TGTGCCAGCAGTTTGGGGGAGGGTGAGCAGTTCTTC. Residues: CASSLGEGEQFF.

CDR3: CASRTTPGGHEQYF. The CDR3 DNA is TGTGCCAGTAGAACGACCCCAGGGGGCCACGAGCAGTACTTC. The chain links TRBV27 to TRBJ2-7, with 8 bases aligning to TRBD1. CDR1 MNHEY and CDR2 SMNVEV come from the germline V gene (reference sequence). The CDR3 runs to 14 residues. V gave up 9 bases and J gave up 5 bases; unmatched junction bases: 12.

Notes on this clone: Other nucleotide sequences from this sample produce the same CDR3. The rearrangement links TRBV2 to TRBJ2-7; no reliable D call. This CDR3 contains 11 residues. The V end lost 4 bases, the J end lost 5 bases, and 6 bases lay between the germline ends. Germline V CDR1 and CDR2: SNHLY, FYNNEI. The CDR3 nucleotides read TGTGCCAGCAGTGGTTTGGACGAGCAGTACTTC. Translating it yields CASSGLDEQYF.

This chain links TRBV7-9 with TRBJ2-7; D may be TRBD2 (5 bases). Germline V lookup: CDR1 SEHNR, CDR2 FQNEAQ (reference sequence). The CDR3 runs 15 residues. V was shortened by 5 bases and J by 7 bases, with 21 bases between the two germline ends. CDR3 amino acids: CASSTPVGHGEEQYF. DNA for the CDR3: TGTGCCAGCAGCACACCAGTGGGCCACGGGGAAGAGCAGTACTTC.

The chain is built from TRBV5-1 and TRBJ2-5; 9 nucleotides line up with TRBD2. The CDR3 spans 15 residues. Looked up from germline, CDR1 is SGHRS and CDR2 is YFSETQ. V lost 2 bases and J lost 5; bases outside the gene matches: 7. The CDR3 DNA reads TGCGCCAGCAGCTTCCGGCGGGAGGGCCCCGAGACCCAGTACTTC. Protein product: CASSFRREGPETQYF.

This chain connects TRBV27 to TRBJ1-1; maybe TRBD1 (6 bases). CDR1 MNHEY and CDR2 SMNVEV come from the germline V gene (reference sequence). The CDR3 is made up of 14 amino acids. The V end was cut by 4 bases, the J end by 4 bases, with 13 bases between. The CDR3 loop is CASSWGRGGTEAFF. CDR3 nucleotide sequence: TGTGCCAGCAGTTGGGGGCGGGGGGGCACTGAAGCTTTCTTT.

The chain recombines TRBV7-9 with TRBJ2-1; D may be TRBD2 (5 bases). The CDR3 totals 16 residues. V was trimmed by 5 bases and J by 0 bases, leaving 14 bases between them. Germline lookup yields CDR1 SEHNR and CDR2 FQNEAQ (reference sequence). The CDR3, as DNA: TGTGCCAGCAGCACCCGAGGGCAACCCTCCTACAATGAGCAGTTCTTC. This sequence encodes CASSTRGQPSYNEQFF.

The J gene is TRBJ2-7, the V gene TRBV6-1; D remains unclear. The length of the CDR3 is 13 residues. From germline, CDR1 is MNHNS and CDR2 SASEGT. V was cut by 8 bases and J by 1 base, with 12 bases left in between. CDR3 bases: TGTGCCAGCGACCCCTTGGAATCCTACGAGCAGTACTTC. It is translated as CASDPLESYEQYF.

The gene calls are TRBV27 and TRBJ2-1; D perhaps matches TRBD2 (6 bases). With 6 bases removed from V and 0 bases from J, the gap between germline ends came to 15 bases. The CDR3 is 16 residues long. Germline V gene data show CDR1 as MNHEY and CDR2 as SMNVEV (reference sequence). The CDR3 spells CASRINSGSSYNEQFF. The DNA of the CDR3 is TGTGCCAGCAGAATTAATAGCGGAAGCTCCTACAATGAGCAGTTCTTC.

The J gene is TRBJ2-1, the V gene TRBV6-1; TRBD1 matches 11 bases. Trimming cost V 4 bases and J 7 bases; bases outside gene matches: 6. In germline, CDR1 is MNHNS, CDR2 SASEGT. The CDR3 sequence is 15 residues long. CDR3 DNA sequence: TGTGCCAGCAGTGGGGGACAGGGGGTTCTAAATGAGCAGTTCTTC. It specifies CASSGGQGVLNEQFF.

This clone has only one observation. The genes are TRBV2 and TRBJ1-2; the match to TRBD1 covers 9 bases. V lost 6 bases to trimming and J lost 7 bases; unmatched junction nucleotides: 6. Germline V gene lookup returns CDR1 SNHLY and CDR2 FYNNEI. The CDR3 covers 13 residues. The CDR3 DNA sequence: TGTGCCAGCAGCCAAACAGGGGGCGGTGGCTACACCTTC. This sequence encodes CASSQTGGGGYTF.

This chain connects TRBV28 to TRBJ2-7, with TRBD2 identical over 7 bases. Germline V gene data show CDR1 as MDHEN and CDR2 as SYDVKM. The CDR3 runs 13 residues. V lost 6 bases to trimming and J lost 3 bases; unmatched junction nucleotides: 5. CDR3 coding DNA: TGTGCCAGCAGAAGCGGGGCCCACTACGAGCAGTACTTC. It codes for CASRSGAHYEQYF.

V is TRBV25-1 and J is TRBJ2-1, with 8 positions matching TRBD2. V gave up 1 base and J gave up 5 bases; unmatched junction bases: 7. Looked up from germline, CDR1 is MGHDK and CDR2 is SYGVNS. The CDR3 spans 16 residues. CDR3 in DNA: TGTGCCAGCAGTGAATTCACGGGGGGGGCACACAATGAGCAGTTCTTC. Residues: CASSEFTGGAHNEQFF.

CDR3 amino acids: CAISAGRGTYEQYF. DNA of the CDR3: TGTGCCATCAGTGCCGGGCGGGGCACCTACGAGCAGTACTTC. The chain carries TRBV10-3 and TRBJ2-7; a weak D match, TRBD2 (6 bases). V was trimmed by 4 bases and J by 2 bases, leaving 12 bases between them. This CDR3 has 14 residues. CDR1 and CDR2 (germline): ENHRY, SYGVKD.

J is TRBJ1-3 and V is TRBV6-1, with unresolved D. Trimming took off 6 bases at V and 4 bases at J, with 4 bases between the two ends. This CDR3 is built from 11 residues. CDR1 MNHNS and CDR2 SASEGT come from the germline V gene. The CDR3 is CASRGGNTIYF. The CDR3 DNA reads TGTGCCAGCAGAGGAGGAAACACCATATATTTT.

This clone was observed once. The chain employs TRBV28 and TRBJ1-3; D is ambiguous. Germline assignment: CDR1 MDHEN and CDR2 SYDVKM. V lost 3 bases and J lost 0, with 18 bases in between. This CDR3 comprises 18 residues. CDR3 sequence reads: CASSLFSGISNSGNTIYF. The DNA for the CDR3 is TGTGCCAGCAGTTTGTTTTCGGGGATTTCCAACTCTGGAAACACCATATATTTT.

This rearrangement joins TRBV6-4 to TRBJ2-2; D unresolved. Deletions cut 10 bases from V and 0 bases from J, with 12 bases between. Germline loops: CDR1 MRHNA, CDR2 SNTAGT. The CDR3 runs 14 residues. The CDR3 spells CATPTAPNTGELFF. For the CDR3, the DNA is TGTGCCACCCCCACAGCCCCGAACACCGGGGAGCTGTTTTTT.

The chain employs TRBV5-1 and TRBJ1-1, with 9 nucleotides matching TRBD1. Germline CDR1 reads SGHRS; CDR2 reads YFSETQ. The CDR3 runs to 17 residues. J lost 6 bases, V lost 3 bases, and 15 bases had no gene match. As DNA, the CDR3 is TGCGCCAGCAGCTCCGGGACAGGGACCCGGAGGGTCTCTGAAGCTTTCTTT. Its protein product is CASSSGTGTRRVSEAFF. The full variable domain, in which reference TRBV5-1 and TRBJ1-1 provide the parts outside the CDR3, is KAGVTQTPRYLIKTRGQQVTLSCSPISGHRSVSWYQQTPGQGLQFLFEYFSETQRNKGNFPGRFSGRQFSNSRSEMNVSTLELGDSALYLCASSSGTGTRRVSEAFFGQGTRLTVV.

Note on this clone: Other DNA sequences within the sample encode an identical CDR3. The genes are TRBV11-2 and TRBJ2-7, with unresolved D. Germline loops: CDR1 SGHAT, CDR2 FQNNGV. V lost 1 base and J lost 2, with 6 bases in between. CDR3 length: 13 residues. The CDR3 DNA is TGTGCCAGCAGCTTAGTGGGGACCTACGAGCAGTACTTC. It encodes CASSLVGTYEQYF.

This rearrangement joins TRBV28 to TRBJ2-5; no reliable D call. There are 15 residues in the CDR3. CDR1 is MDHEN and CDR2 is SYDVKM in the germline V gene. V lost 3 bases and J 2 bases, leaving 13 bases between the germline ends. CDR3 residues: CASSFTGDLQETQYF. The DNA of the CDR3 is TGTGCCAGCAGTTTTACCGGAGACCTTCAAGAGACCCAGTACTTC.

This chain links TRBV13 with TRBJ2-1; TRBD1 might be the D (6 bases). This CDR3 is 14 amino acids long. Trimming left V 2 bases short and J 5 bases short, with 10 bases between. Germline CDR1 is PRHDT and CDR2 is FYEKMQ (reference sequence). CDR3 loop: CASSLYPGDNEQFF. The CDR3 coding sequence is TGTGCCAGCAGCTTATATCCAGGGGACAATGAGCAGTTCTTC. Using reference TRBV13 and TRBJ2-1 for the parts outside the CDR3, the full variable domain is AAGVIQSPRHLIKEKRETATLKCYPIPRHDTVYWYQQGPGQDPQFLISFYEKMQSDKGSIPDRFSAQQFSDYHSELNMSSLELGDSALYFCASSLYPGDNEQFFGPGTRLTVL.

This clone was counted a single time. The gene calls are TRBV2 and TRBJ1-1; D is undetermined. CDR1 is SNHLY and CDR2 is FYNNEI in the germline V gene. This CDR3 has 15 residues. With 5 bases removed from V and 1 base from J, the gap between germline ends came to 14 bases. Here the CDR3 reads CASSPTDRQNTEAFF. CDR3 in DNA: TGTGCCAGCAGTCCTACGGACCGACAGAACACTGAAGCTTTCTTT.

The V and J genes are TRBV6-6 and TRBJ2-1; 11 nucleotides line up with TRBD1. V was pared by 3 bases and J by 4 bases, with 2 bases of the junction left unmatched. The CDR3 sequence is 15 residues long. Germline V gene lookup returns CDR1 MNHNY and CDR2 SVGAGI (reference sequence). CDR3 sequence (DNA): TGTGCCAGCAGTTATGGGACAGGGGGGTACAATGAGCAGTTCTTC. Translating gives CASSYGTGGYNEQFF.

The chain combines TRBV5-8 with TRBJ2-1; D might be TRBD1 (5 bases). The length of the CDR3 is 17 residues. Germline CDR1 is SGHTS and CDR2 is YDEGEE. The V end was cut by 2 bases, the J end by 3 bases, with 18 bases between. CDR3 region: CASSFVHGAPHYNEQFF. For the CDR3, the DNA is TGTGCCAGCAGCTTCGTTCATGGGGCTCCTCACTACAATGAGCAGTTCTTC.

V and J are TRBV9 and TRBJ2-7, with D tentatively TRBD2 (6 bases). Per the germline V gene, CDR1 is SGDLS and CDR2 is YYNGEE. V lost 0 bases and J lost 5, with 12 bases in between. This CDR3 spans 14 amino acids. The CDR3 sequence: CASSVGGGGDEQYF. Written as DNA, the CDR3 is TGTGCCAGCAGCGTAGGTGGCGGCGGGGACGAGCAGTACTTC. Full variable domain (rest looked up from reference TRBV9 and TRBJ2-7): DSGVTQTPKHLITATGQRVTLRCSPRSGDLSVYWYQQSLDQGLQFLIQYYNGEERAKGNILERFSAQQFPDLHSELNLSSLELGDSALYFCASSVGGGGDEQYFGPGTRLTVT.

CDR3 loop: CATSRDYQTQYF. The CDR3 DNA follows: TGTGCCACCAGCAGAGATTACCAGACCCAGTACTTC. The chain is built from TRBV15 and TRBJ2-5, with no clear D. The CDR3 has 12 amino acids. Trimming left V 0 bases short and J 6 bases short, with 5 bases between. Germline V gives CDR1 LNHNV, CDR2 YYDKDF (reference sequence).

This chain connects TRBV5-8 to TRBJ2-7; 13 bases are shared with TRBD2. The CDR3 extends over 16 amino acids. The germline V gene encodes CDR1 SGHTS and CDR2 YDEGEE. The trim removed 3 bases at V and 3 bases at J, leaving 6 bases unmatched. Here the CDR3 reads CASSSKLAGGSYEQYF. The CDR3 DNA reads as TGTGCCAGCAGCTCTAAACTAGCGGGAGGGAGCTACGAGCAGTACTTC.

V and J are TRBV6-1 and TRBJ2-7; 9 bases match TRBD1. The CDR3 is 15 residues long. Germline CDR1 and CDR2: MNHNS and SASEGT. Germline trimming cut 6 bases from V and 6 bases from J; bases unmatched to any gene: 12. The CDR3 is CASRGKTGGMSEQYF. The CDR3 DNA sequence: TGTGCCAGCAGGGGAAAGACAGGGGGAATGAGCGAGCAGTACTTC.